The 13 T cell receptor beta chains below were found in one sample sequenced in a study of T-cell reconstitution after alpha-beta-depleted transplantation in children. Unique molecular identifiers were used to barcode this TCRbeta library. From the PCR reads, TCRdb called clonotypes with MiXCR, one entry per CDR3 protein. The data hold around 700,000 distinct CDR3 sequences, with approximately 14% observed a single time. The sequencing here drew on PBMCs, taken before TCRalphabeta/CD19-depleted stem cell transplant. The receptors derive from a girl between 2 and 10 years old with congenital amegakaryocytic thrombocytopenia, due to receive a stem cell transplant.

This rearrangement joins TRBV27 to TRBJ2-3, with unresolved D. The V and J ends lost 7 bases and 1 base respectively, with 15 bases between them. There are 15 residues in the CDR3. Germline V gene lookup returns CDR1 MNHEY and CDR2 SMNVEV (reference sequence). CDR3 amino acids: CASTDRGFGTDTQYF. CDR3 coding DNA: TGTGCCAGCACCGATCGAGGTTTTGGCACAGATACGCAGTATTTT.

This clonotype was found a few times. This chain links TRBV12-3 or TRBV12-4 with TRBJ1-1; no clear D. This CDR3 comprises 16 residues. The germline V and J ends were trimmed by 5 bases and 2 bases, with 18 bases remaining between them. CDR3 amino acids: CASSPRTSTVNTEAFF. The CDR3 DNA sequence: TGTGCCAGCAGTCCCCGCACCTCCACAGTTAACACTGAAGCTTTCTTT.

This clonotype was seen ten or more times. The chain recombines TRBV4-1 with TRBJ2-3, with a weak D call TRBD2 (5 bases). The V end was cut by 1 base, the J end by 4 bases, with 12 bases between. Germline-derived CDR1 and CDR2 are MGHRA and YSYEKL. CDR3 length equals 15 residues. CDR3 sequence reads: CASSQGSVRADTQYF. For the CDR3, the DNA is TGCGCCAGCAGCCAAGGTAGCGTTCGGGCAGATACGCAGTATTTT.

This clonotype was picked up many times. The gene calls are TRBV12-3 or TRBV12-4 and TRBJ2-5, with TRBD1 matching 10 bases. CDR3 size: 14 residues. V lost 7 bases to trimming and J lost 3 bases; unmatched junction nucleotides: 5. CDR3 residues: CASNQDRGEETQYF. The CDR3 DNA follows: TGTGCCAGCAACCAGGACAGGGGGGAAGAGACCCAGTACTTC.

The chain recombines TRBV5-1 with TRBJ2-1; 10 bases fit TRBD2. Germline V gene data show CDR1 as SGHRS and CDR2 as YFSETQ. This CDR3 comprises 18 residues. V was pared by 2 bases and J by 8 bases, with 16 bases of the junction left unmatched. The CDR3 is CASSLGLADMPAGHEQFF. The DNA of the CDR3 is TGCGCCAGCAGCTTAGGACTAGCGGATATGCCAGCTGGGCATGAGCAGTTCTTC.

In this sample, this clonotype turned up a few times. The rearrangement uses TRBV20-1 and TRBJ2-1, with 7 bases matching TRBD2. In germline, CDR1 is DFQATT, CDR2 SNEGSKA (reference sequence). With V trimmed by 0 bases and J by 7 bases, 9 bases remained unmatched. CDR3 length equals 15 residues. CDR3 sequence: CSARDPAGVGNEQFF. In DNA form, the CDR3 reads TGCAGTGCTAGAGATCCGGCGGGAGTTGGTAATGAGCAGTTCTTC.

This clonotype was seen a handful of times. The chain has TRBV20-1 and TRBJ1-1; 8 nucleotides agree with TRBD1. The germline V gene has CDR1 DFQATT and CDR2 SNEGSKA (reference sequence). CDR3 length: 13 amino acids. With 7 bases clipped from V and 1 base from J, the junction kept 5 bases outside the gene matches. The chain's CDR3 is CSDQDRENTEAFF. The CDR3 DNA is TGCAGTGATCAGGACAGGGAGAACACTGAAGCTTTCTTT.

This clonotype was observed a handful of times. The genes are TRBV20-1 and TRBJ2-1; no firm D call. Germline V gene sequence: CDR1 DFQATT, CDR2 SNEGSKA (reference sequence). The V end lost 0 bases, the J end lost 2 bases, and 11 bases lay between the germline ends. The CDR3 loop spans 15 amino acids. Here the CDR3 DNA reads TGCAGTGCTAGAGATTTCCAAGCAACCTACAATGAGCAGTTCTTC. Translating it yields CSARDFQATYNEQFF.

This clonotype has a count of ten or more. This chain links TRBV12-3 or TRBV12-4 with TRBJ2-1; D possibly corresponds to TRBD1 (6 bases). CDR3 length: 13 residues. Trimming shortened V by 10 bases and J by 2 bases, and 12 bases separated the two germline ends. The CDR3 sequence is CATDQGPYNEQFF. The CDR3 region has the DNA TGTGCCACCGACCAGGGGCCCTACAATGAGCAGTTCTTC.

The chain has TRBV5-1 and TRBJ2-7, with D possibly TRBD2 on 5 matching bases. The ends were cut back, 2 bases at V and 6 bases at J, with 12 bases in the middle. Germline CDR1 and CDR2: SGHRS and YFSETQ. The CDR3 covers 13 residues. DNA for the CDR3: TGCGCCAGCAGCTTAGCGGCTCGAGGCGAGCAGTACTTC. Its protein is CASSLAARGEQYF.

There are a few counts of this clonotype. The chain carries TRBV12-3 or TRBV12-4 and TRBJ2-6; D assignment may be TRBD1 or TRBD2 (5 bases each). This CDR3 comprises 15 residues. V lost 7 bases to trimming and J lost 0 bases, with 10 bases between them. In DNA, the CDR3 is TGTGCCAGCACGGGGCCGAACTCTGGGGCCAACGTCCTGACTTTC. Its translation: CASTGPNSGANVLTF.

This sequence joins TRBV5-1 and TRBJ1-2; the D gene is possibly TRBD1 (6 bases). With 0 bases removed from V and 3 bases from J, the gap between germline ends came to 9 bases. The CDR3 extends over 14 amino acids. Germline loops: CDR1 SGHRS, CDR2 YFSETQ. CDR3 in DNA: TGCGCCAGCAGCTTGGATTCAGGGGACTATGGCTACACCTTC. Its protein product is CASSLDSGDYGYTF.

To note about this clonotype: A much bigger clone sits one base away, suggesting this may be a read error. This chain uses TRBV6-1 with TRBJ1-2; D may be TRBD1 (6 bases). CDR3 length equals 16 residues. Germline loops: CDR1 MNHNS, CDR2 SASEGT. The ends were cut back, 6 bases at V and 2 bases at J, with 19 bases in the middle. The CDR3 region has the DNA TGTGCCAGCAGCGCCAAACAGACAGGCGGAAACTATGGCTACACCTTC. Translating it yields CASSAKQTGGNYGYTF.